A single TCR beta chain is shown here with its context. This entry belongs to a study of blood T cell repertoires in COVID-19. Original methodology: Amplification with reference gene primers provided the estimates of nucleated cell counts. Repertoires were generated with immunoSEQ multiplex PCR, while TCRdb's copy carries only in-frame clones and drops some. V and J calls and clone size are given by that table; D and trimming were obtained from the DNA. The data hold about 470,000 clones, with roughly 90% observed a single time. V lost 7 bases and J 3 bases, leaving 10 bases between the germline ends. Germline V gene lookup returns CDR1 SQVTM and CDR2 ANQGSEA. The CDR3 runs 12 residues. Participant-reported clinical history was the basis for cohort assignment. Two negative PCRs, clearance, or symptom resolution were required of recovered Cohort 3 donors.

The chain joins TRBV29-1 to TRBJ2-1, with a weak D call TRBD2 (6 bases). Sequenced input: PBMCs or T cells enriched from blood (not recorded which). The sequence was collected from a woman aged 18-29 years who had recovered from COVID-19. CDR3 amino acids: CSGEVVYNEQFF. CDR3 bases: TGCAGCGGGGAGGTGGTCTACAATGAGCAGTTCTTC.